The rows below give T cell receptor beta chains drawn from one sample of a study of OX40 agonist ivuxolimab in advanced cancers. The repertoire was sequenced with immunoSEQ multiplex PCR; TCRdb's copy has only in-frame clones and lacks some. The sample includes about 49,000 clones, 85% of them seen just once. This specimen consisted of CD4+ or CD8+ T cells sorted from blood, obtained in a trial of the OX40 agonist ivuxolimab. Every receptor here comes from an adult with an advanced solid tumor such as melanoma, head and neck, liver or kidney cancer. Each CDR3 is given with its conserved first and last residue. A D gene is named only where the DNA matches it firmly.

>TRBD1|TRBV20-1|TRBJ2-5
CSATGGETQYF
>.|TRBV14|TRBJ2-3
CASSQLAGPERDTQYF
>TRBD1|TRBV7-2|TRBJ2-4
CASSYGTGFKNIQYF
>TRBD1|TRBV13|TRBJ2-3
CASSSQGATDTQYF
>.|TRBV5-6|TRBJ1-3
CASSLSREAGNTIYF
>.|TRBV19|TRBJ2-4
CASSSIVVRQNIQYF
>.|TRBV7-9|TRBJ2-3
CASSPPGGFFGETQYF
>.|TRBV30|TRBJ2-1
CAWSEGAYNEQFF
>.|TRBV5-4|TRBJ2-5
CASSARGEETQYF
>.|TRBV6-4|TRBJ2-2
CASSGAVLNVGELFF
>.|TRBV4-3|TRBJ2-3
CASSQDFVGPTDTQYF
>.|TRBV9|TRBJ1-3
CASSLSGFYSSGNTIYF
>.|TRBV6-6|TRBJ2-4
CASWGAKNIQYF
>.|TRBV28|TRBJ2-3
CASRSPLGKSSSTDTQYF
>.|TRBV27|TRBJ2-1
CASSPAGPYNEQFF
>.|TRBV6-1|TRBJ1-5
CASRGETNQPQHF
>TRBD1|TRBV19|TRBJ1-1
CASRVQGLDTEAFF
>TRBD1|TRBV5-8|TRBJ2-1
CASSLWSGGDEQFF
>.|TRBV13|TRBJ2-5
CASNQGYQETQYF
>.|TRBV29-1|TRBJ1-3
CSVSNETGLVLSGNTIYF
>.|TRBV7-6|TRBJ1-2
CASSLAGGERGGYTF
>TRBD1|TRBV5-1|TRBJ2-3
CASSLRPGQGVSSTDTQYF
>.|TRBV30|TRBJ2-1
CAWSTGLYGQFF
>.|TRBV14|TRBJ2-3
CASSQTGGDTQYF
>TRBD1|TRBV2|TRBJ2-2
CASRAGQGNTGELFF
>TRBD1|TRBV4-2|TRBJ2-1
CASSQPGQGDYNEQFF
>.|TRBV4-3|TRBJ2-3
CASSQEYGRITDTQYF
>.|TRBV2|TRBJ1-5
CASCPDSYNQPQHF
>.|TRBV11-3|TRBJ1-1
CASSLDSRQGNTEAFF
>.|TRBV4-3|TRBJ2-5
CASSQTLPGTLQETQYF
>.|TRBV6-5|TRBJ1-2
CASSYSAGQGYTF
>.|TRBV10-3|TRBJ2-5
CAISAGTADQETQYF
>TRBD1|TRBV6-6|TRBJ1-5
CASSSDRGLDQPQHF
>.|TRBV9|TRBJ2-5
CASSVRTGFQETQYF
>.|TRBV25-1|TRBJ1-4
CASSEGGNEKLFF